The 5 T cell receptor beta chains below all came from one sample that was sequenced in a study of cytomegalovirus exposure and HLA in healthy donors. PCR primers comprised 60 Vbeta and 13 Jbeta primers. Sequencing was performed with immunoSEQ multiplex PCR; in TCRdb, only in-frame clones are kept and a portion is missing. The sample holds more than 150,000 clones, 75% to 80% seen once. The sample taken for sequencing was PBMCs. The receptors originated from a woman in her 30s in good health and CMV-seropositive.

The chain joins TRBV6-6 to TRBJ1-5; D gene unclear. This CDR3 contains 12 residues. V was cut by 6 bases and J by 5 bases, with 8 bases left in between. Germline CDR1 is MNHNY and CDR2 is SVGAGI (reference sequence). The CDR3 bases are TGTGCCAGCAGGGGAGGAGATCAGCCCCAGCATTTT. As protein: CASRGGDQPQHF.

The CDR3 loop reads CASSWSLGGGYGYTF. The DNA for the CDR3 is TGCGCCAGCAGCTGGAGCCTAGGAGGAGGGTATGGCTACACCTTC. The genes are TRBV5-1 and TRBJ1-2; D call uncertain. V lost 3 bases, J lost 5 bases, and 17 bases lay in between. The germline V gene has CDR1 SGHRS and CDR2 YFSETQ. The CDR3 contains 15 residues.

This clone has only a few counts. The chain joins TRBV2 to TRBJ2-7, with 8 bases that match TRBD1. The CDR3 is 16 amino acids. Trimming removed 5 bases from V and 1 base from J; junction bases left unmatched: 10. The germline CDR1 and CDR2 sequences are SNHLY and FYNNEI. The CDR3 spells CASSQDRAVSSYEQYF. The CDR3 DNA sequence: TGTGCCAGCAGTCAGGACAGGGCAGTATCGTCCTACGAGCAGTACTTC.

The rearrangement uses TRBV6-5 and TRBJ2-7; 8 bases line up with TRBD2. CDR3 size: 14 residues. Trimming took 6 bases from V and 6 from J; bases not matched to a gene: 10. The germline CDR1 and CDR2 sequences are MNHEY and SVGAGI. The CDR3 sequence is CASRGTRYALEQYF. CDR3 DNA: TGTGCCAGCAGAGGGACTAGATATGCACTCGAGCAGTACTTC.

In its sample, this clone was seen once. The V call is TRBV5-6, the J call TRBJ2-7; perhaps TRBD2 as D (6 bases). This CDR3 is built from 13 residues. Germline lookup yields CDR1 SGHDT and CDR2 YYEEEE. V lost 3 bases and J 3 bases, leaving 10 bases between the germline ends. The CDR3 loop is CASSWEESYEQYF. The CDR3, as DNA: TGTGCCAGCAGCTGGGAGGAGAGCTACGAGCAGTACTTC.